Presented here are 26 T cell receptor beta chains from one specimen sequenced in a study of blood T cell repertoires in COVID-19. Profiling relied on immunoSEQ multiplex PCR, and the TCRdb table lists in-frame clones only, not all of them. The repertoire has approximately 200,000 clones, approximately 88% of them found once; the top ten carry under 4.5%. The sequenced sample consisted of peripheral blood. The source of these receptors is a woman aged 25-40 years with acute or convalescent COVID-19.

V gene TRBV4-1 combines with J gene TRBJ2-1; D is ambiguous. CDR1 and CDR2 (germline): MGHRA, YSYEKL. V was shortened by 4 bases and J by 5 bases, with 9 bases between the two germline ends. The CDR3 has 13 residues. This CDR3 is CASSPFSHNEQFF. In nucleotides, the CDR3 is TGCGCCAGCAGCCCCTTCAGTCACAATGAGCAGTTCTTC.

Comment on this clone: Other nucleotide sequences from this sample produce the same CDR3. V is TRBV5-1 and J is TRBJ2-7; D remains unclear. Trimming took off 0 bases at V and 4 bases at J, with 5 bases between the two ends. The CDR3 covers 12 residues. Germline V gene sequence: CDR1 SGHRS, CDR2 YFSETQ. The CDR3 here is CASSLDLYEQYF. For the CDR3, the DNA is TGCGCCAGCAGCTTGGACCTATACGAGCAGTACTTC.

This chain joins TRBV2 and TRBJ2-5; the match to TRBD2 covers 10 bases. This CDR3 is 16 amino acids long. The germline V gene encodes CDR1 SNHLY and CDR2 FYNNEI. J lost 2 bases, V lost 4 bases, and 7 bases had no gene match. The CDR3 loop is CASSVPPAGGQETQYF. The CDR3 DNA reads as TGTGCCAGCAGTGTCCCCCCAGCGGGAGGGCAAGAGACCCAGTACTTC.

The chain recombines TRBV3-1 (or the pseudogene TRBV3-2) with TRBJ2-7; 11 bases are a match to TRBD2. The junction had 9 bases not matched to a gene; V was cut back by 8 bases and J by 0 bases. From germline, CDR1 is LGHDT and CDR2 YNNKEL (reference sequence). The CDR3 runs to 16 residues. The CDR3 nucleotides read TGTGCCAGCGGGGGTACTAGCGGGGGAAGCTCCTACGAGCAGTACTTC. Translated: CASGGTSGGSSYEQYF.

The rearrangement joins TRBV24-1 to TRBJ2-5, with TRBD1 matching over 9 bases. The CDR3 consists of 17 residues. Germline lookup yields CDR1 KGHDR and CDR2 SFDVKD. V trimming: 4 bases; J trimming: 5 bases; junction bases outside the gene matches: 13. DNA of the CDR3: TGTGCCACCAGTGAGAGTCGGGGGACAGGGTCCCGTGAGACCCAGTACTTC. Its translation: CATSESRGTGSRETQYF.

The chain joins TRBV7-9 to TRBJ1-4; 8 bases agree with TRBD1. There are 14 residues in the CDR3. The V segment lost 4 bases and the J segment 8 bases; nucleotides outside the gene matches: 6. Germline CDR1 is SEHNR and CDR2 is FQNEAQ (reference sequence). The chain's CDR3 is CASSSLTGEEKLFF. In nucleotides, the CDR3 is TGTGCCAGCAGCTCGTTGACAGGGGAAGAAAAACTGTTTTTT. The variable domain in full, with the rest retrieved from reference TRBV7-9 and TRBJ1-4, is DTGVSQNPRHKITKRGQNVTFRCDPISEHNRLYWYRQTLGQGPEFLTYFQNEAQLEKSRLLSDRFSAERPKGSFSTLEIQRTEQGDSAMYLCASSSLTGEEKLFFGSGTQLSVL.

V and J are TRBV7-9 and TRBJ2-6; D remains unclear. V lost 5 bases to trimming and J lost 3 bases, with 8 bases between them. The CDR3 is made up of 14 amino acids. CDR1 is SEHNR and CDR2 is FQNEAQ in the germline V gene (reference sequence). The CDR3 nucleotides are TGTGCCAGCAGCCGAGCGCTTGGGGCCAACGTCCTGACTTTC. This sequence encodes CASSRALGANVLTF.

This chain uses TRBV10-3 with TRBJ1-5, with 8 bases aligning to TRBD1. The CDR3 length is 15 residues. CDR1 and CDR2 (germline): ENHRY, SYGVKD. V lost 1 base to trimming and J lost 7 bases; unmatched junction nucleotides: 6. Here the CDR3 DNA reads TGTGCCATCAGTGAGTTCGGACAGGGAAGGCAGCCCCAGCATTTT. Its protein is CAISEFGQGRQPQHF.

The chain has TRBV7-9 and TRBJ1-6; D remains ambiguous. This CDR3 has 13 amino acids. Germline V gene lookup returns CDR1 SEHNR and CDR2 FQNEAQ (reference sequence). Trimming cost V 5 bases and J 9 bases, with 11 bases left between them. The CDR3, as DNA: TGTGCCAGCAGCCCACGCCTAGGTTCACCCCTCCACTTT. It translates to CASSPRLGSPLHF.

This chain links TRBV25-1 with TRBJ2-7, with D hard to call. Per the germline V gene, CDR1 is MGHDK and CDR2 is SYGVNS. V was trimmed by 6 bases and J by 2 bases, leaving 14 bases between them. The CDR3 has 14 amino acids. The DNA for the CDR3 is TGTGCCAGCAGGGTCGACACAGTGCCCTACGAGCAGTACTTC. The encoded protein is CASRVDTVPYEQYF.

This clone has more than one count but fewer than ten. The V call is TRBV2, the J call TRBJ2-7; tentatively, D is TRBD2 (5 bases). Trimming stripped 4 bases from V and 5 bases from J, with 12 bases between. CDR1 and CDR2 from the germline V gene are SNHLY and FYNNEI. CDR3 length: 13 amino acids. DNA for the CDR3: TGTGCCAGCAGTGGGACTCCGAACCACGAGCAGTACTTC. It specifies CASSGTPNHEQYF.

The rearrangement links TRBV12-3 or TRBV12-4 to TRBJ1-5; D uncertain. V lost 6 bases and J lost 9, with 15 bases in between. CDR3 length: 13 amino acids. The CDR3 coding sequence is TGTGCCAGCAGCTCCACGAGAGATCGGCCCCAGCATTTT. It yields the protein CASSSTRDRPQHF.

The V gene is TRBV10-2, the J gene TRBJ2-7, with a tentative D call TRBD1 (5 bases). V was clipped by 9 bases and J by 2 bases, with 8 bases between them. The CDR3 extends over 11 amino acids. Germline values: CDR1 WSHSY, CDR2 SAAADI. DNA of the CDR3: TGCGCCAGGGACATAACCTACGAGCAGTACTTC. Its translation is CARDITYEQYF.

The CDR3 here is CASSPGGTQSGQYF. CDR3 in DNA: TGTGCCAGCAGTCCGGGGGGGACCCAGAGCGGGCAGTACTTC. V is TRBV28 and J is TRBJ2-7, with 8 positions matching TRBD2. In germline, CDR1 is MDHEN, CDR2 SYDVKM. The CDR3 totals 14 residues. The trim removed 5 bases at V and 9 bases at J, leaving 12 bases unmatched.

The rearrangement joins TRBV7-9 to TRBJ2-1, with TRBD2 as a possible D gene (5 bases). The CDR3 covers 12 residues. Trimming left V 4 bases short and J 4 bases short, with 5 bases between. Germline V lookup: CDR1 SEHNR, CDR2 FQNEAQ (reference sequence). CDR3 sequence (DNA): TGTGCCAGCAGCTGGGAGTACAATGAGCAGTTCTTC. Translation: CASSWEYNEQFF.

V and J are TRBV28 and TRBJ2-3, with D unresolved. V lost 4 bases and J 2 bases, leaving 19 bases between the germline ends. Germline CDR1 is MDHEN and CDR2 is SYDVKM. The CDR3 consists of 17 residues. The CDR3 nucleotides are TGTGCCAGCAGTTACCACTATGCCCCCCACCCCACAGATACGCAGTATTTT. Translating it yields CASSYHYAPHPTDTQYF.

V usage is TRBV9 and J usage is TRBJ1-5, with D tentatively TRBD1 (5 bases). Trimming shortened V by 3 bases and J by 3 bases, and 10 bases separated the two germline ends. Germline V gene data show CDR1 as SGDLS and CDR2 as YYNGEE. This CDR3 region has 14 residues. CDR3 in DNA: TGTGCCAGCAGCGGGGGCGCAGACAATCAGCCCCAGCATTTT. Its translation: CASSGGADNQPQHF.

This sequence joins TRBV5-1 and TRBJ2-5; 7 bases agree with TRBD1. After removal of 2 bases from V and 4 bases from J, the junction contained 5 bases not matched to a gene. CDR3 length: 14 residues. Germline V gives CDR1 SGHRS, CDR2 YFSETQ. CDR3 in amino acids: CASSFGQVTETQYF. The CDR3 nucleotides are TGCGCCAGCAGCTTTGGACAGGTAACAGAGACCCAGTACTTC.

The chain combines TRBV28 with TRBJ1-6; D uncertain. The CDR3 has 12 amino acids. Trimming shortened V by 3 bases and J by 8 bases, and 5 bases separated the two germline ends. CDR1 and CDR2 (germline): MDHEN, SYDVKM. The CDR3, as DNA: TGTGCCAGCAGTTTTCCGGATTCACCCCTCCACTTT. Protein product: CASSFPDSPLHF.

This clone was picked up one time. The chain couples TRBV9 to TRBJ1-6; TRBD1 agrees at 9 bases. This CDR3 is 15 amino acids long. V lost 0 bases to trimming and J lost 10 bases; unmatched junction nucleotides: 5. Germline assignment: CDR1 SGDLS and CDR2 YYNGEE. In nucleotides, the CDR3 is TGTGCCAGCAGCGTAGCTGACAGGGGGTACTCACCCCTCCACTTT. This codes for CASSVADRGYSPLHF.

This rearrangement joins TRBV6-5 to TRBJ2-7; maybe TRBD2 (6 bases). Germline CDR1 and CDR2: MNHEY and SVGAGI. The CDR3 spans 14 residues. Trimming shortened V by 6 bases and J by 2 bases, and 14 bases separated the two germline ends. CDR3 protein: CASSLGGRAYEQYF. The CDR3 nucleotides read TGTGCCAGCAGCCTGGGAGGACGGGCCTACGAGCAGTACTTC.

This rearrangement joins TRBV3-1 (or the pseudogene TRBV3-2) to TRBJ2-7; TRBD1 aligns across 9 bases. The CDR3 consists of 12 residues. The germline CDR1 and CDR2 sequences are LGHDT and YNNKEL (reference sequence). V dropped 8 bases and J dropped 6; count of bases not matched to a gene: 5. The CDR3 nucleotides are TGTGCCAGCGGGGACAGGGTGTTCGAGCAGTACTTC. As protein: CASGDRVFEQYF.

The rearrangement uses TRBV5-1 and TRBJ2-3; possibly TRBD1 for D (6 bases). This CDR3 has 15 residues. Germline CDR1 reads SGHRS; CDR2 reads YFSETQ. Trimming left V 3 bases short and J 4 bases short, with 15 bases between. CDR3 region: CASSWGPGVADTQYF. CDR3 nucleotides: TGCGCCAGCAGCTGGGGGCCAGGGGTCGCAGATACGCAGTATTTT.

For the CDR3, the DNA is TGTGCCAGCAGTGAATGGGGGCCGTTCGTCCGCCTCCACTTT. Translating gives CASSEWGPFVRLHF. The gene calls are TRBV25-1 and TRBJ1-6; D possibly corresponds to TRBD1 (6 bases). The germline V and J ends were trimmed by 1 base and 15 bases, with 16 bases remaining between them. Germline loops: CDR1 MGHDK, CDR2 SYGVNS. The CDR3 loop spans 14 amino acids.

The CDR3 here is CAWSNYRGGSYEQYF. CDR3 in DNA: TGTGCCTGGAGTAACTACAGGGGTGGATCCTACGAGCAGTACTTC. This chain links TRBV30 with TRBJ2-7, with TRBD1 matching 7 bases. V lost 2 bases to trimming and J lost 1 base; unmatched junction nucleotides: 8. Germline CDR1 GTSNPN, CDR2 SVGIG (reference sequence). The CDR3 consists of 15 residues. The full variable domain, its missing parts supplied by reference TRBV30 and TRBJ2-7, is SQTIHQWPATLVQPVGSPLSLECTVEGTSNPNLYWYRQAAGRGLQLLFYSVGIGQISSEVPQNLSASRPQDRQFILSSKKLLLSDSGFYLCAWSNYRGGSYEQYFGPGTRLTVT.

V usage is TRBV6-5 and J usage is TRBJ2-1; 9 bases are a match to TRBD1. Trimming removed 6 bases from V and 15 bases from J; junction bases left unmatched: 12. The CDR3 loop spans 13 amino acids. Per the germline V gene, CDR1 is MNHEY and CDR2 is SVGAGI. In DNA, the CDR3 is TGTGCCAGCAGCCTACCGGGGACAGGGAATCTGTTCTTC. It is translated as CASSLPGTGNLFF.